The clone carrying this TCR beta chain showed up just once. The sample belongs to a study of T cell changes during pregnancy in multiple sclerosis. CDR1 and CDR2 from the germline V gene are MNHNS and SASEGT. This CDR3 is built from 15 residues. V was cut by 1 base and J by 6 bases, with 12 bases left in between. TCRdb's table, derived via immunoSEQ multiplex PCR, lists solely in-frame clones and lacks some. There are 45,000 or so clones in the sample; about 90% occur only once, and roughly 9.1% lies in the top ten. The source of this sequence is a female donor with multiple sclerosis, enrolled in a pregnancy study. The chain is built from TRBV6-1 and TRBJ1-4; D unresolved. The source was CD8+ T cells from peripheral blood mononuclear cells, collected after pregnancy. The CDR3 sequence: CASSEGYSRDEKLFF. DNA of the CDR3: TGTGCCAGCAGTGAAGGGTACTCCCGCGATGAAAAACTGTTTTTT.